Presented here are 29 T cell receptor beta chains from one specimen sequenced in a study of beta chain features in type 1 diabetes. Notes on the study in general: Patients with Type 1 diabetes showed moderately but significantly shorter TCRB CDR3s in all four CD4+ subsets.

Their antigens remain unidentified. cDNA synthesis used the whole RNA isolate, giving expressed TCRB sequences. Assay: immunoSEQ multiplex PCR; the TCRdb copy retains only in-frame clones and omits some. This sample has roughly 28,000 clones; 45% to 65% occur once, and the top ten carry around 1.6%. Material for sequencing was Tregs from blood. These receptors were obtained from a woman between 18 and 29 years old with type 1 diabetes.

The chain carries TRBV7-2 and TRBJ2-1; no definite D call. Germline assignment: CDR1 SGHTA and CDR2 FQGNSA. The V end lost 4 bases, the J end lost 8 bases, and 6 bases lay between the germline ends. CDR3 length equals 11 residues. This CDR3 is CASSSGYEQFF. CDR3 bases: TGTGCCAGCAGCTCGGGTTATGAGCAGTTCTTC. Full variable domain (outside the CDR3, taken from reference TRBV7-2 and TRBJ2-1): GAGVSQSPSNKVTEKGKDVELRCDPISGHTALYWYRQSLGQGLEFLIYFQGNSAPDKSGLPSDRFSAERTGGSVSTLTIQRTQQEDSAVYLCASSSGYEQFFGPGTRLTVL.

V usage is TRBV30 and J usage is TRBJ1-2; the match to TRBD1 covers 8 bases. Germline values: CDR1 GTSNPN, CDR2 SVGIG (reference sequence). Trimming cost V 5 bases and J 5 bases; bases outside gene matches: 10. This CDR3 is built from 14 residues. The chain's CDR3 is CAWGPGQGVYGYTF. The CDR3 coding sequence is TGTGCCTGGGGCCCTGGACAGGGTGTGTATGGCTACACCTTC.

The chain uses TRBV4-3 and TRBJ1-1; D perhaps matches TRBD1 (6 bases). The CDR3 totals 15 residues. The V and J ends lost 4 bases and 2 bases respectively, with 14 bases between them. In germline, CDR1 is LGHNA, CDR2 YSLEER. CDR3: CASSPSTGINTEAFF. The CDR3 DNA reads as TGCGCCAGCAGCCCCTCTACAGGGATCAACACTGAAGCTTTCTTT.

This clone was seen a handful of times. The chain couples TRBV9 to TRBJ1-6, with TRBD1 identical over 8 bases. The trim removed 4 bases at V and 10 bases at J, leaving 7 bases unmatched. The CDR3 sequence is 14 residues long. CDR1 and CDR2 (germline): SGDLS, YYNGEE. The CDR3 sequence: CASSPGDRISPLHF. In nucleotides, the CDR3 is TGTGCCAGCAGCCCCGGGGACAGGATCTCACCCCTCCACTTT.

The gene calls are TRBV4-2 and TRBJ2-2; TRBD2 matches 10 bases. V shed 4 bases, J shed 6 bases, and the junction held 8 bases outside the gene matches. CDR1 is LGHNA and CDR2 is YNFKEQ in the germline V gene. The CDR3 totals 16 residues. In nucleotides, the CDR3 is TGTGCCAGCAGCCGAGAAGCGGGAGGGGCCCCCGGGGAGCTGTTTTTT. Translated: CASSREAGGAPGELFF.

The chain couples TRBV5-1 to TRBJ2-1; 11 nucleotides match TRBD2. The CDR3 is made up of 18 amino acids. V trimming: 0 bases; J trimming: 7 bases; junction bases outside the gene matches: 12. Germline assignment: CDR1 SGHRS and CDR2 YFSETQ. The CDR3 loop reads CASSLAVHTSGSANEQFF. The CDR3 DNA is TGCGCCAGCAGCTTGGCCGTACATACTAGCGGGAGTGCAAATGAGCAGTTCTTC.

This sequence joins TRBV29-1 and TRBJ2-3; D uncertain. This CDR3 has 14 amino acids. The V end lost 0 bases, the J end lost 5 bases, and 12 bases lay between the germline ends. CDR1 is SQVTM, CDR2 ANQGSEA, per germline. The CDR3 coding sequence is TGCAGCGTTGAAGATGCCATTACGGGAGATACGCAGTATTTT. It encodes CSVEDAITGDTQYF.

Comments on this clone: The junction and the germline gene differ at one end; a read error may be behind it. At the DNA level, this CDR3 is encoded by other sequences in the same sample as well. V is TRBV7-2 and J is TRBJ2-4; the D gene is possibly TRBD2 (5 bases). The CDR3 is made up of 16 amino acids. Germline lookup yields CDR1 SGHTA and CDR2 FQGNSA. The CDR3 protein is CASSLQGSRAKNIQYF. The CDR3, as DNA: TGTGCCAGCAGCCTACAAGGGAGTAGGGCCAAAAACATTCAGTATTTC.

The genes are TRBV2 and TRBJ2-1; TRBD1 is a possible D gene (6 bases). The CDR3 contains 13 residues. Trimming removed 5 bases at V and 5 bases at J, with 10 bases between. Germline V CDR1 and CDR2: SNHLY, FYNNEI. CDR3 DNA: TGTGCCAGCAGTAGGGACAACCACAATGAGCAGTTCTTC. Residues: CASSRDNHNEQFF.

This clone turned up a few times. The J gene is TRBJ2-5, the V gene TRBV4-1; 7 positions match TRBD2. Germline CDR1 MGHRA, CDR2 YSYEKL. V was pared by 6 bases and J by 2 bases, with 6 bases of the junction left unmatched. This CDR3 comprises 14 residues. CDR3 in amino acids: CASRRTSEQETQYF. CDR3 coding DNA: TGCGCCAGCAGACGCACTAGCGAACAAGAGACCCAGTACTTC.

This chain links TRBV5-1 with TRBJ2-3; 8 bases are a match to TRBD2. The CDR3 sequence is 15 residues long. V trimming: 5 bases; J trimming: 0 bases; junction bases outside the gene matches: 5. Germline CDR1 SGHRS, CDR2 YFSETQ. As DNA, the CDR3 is TGCGCCAGCAGAAGTAGCGGGGAGAGCACAGATACGCAGTATTTT. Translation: CASRSSGESTDTQYF.

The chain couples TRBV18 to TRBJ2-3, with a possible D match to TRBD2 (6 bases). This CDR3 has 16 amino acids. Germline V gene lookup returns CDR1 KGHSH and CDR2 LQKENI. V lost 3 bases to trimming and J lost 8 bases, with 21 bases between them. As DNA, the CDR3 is TGTGCCAGCTCACCCGCCGGGGGAGCCCGAGGTCCTACGCAGTATTTT. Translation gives CASSPAGGARGPTQYF.

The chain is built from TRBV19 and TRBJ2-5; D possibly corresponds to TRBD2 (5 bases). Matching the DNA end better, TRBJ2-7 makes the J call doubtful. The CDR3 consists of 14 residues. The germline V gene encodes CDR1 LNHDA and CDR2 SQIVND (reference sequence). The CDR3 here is CASSAQGLLYEQYF. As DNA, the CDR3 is TGTGCCAGTAGTGCCCAAGGACTCCTCTACGAGCAGTACTTC.

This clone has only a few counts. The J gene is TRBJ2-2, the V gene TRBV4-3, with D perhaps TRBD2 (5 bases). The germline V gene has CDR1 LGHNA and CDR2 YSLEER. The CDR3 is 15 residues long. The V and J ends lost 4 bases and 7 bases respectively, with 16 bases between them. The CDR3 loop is CASSPAFEGRGELFF. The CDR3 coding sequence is TGCGCCAGCAGCCCCGCCTTCGAGGGCCGCGGGGAGCTGTTTTTT.

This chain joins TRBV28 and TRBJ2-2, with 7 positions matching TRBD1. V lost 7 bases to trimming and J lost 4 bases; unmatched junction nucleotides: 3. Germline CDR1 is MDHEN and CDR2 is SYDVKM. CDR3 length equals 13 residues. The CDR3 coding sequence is TGTGCCAGCACAACAGGGGCCACCGGGGAGCTGTTTTTT. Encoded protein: CASTTGATGELFF.

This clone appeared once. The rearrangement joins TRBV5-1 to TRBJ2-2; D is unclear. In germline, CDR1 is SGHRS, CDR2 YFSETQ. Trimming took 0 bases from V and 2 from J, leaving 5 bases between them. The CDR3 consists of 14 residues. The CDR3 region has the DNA TGCGCCAGCAGCTTGGCCCCAAACACCGGGGAGCTGTTTTTT. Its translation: CASSLAPNTGELFF. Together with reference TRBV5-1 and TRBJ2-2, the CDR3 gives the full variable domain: KAGVTQTPRYLIKTRGQQVTLSCSPISGHRSVSWYQQTPGQGLQFLFEYFSETQRNKGNFPGRFSGRQFSNSRSEMNVSTLELGDSALYLCASSLAPNTGELFFGEGSRLTVL.

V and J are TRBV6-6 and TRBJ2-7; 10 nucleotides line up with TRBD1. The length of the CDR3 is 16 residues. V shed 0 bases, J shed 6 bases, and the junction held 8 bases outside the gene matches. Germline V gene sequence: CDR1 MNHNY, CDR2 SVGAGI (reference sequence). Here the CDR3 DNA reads TGTGCCAGCAGTTACTCGGTGGGACAGGGGTTGGTCGAGCAGTACTTC. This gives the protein CASSYSVGQGLVEQYF.

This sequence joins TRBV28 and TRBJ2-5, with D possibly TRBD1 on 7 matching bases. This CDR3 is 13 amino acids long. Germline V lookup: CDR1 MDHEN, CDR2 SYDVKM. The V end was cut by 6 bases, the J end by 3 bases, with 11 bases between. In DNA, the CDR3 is TGTGCCAGCAGCCGCGGGACAGAAGAGACCCAGTACTTC. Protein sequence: CASSRGTEETQYF.

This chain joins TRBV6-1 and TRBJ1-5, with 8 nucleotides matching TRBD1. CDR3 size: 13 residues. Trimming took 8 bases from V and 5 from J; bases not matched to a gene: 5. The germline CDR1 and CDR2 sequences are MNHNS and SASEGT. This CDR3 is CASAGQGDQPQHF. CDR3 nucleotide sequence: TGTGCCAGCGCCGGACAGGGCGATCAGCCCCAGCATTTT.

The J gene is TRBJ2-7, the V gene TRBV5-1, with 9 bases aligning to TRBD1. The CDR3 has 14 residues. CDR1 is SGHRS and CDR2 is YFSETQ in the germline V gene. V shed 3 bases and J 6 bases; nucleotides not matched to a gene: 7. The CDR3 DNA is TGCGCCAGCAGCTCGGGGCTGGGACAGGGCGAGCAGTACGTC. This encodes CASSSGLGQGEQYV.

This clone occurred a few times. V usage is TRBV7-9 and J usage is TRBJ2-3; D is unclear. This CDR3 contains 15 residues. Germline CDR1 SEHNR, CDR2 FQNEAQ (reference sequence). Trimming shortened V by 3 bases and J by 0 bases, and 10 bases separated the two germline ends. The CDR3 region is CASSFSLGSTDTQYF. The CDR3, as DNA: TGTGCCAGCAGCTTCTCCCTCGGTAGCACAGATACGCAGTATTTT.

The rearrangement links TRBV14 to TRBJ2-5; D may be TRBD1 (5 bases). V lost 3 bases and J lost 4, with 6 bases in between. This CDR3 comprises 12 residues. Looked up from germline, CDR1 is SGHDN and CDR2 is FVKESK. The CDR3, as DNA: TGTGCCAGCAGCCACAGGGTAGAGACCCAGTACTTC. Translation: CASSHRVETQYF.

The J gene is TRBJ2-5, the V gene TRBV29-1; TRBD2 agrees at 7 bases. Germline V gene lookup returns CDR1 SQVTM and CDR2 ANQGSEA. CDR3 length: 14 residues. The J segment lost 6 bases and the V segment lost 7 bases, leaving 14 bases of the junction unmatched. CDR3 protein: CSALEPAGVKTQYF. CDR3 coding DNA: TGCAGCGCCCTGGAGCCGGCGGGAGTGAAGACCCAGTACTTC.

CDR3 loop: CAISTTDSNQPQHF. CDR3 nucleotides: TGTGCCATCAGCACGACAGATAGCAATCAGCCCCAGCATTTT. This chain connects TRBV10-3 to TRBJ1-5; a weak D match, TRBD1 (5 bases). Germline CDR1 reads ENHRY; CDR2 reads SYGVKD. The CDR3 runs to 14 residues. V dropped 6 bases and J dropped 0 bases, with 9 bases sitting between them.

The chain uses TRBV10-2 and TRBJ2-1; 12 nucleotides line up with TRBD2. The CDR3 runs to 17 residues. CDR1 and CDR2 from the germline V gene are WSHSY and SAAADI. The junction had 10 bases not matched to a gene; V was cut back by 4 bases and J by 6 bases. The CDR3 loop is CASSGGTSGFSSNEQFF. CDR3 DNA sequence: TGCGCCAGCAGTGGAGGGACTAGCGGGTTCAGTTCCAATGAGCAGTTCTTC.

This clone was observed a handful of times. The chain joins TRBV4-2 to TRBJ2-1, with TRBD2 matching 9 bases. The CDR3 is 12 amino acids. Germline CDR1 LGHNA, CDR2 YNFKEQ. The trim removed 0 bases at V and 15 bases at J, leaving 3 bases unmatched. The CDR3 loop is CASSQDGTSRFF. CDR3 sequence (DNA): TGTGCCAGCAGCCAAGATGGGACTAGCAGGTTCTTC.

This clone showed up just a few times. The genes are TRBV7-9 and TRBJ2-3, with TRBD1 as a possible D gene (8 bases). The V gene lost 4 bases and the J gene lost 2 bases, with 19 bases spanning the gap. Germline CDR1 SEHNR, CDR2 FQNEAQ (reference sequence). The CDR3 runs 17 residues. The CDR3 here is CASSSSGQGGYTDTQYF. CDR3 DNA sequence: TGTGCCAGCAGCTCCTCCGGACAGGGAGGGTACACAGATACGCAGTATTTT.

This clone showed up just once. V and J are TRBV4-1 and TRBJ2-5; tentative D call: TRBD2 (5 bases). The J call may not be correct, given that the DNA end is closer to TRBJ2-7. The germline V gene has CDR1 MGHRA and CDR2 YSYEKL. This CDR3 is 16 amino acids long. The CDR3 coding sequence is TGCGCCAGCAGCCAAGTGGCCGGACTGAGCTCCTACGAGCAGTACTTC. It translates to CASSQVAGLSSYEQYF.

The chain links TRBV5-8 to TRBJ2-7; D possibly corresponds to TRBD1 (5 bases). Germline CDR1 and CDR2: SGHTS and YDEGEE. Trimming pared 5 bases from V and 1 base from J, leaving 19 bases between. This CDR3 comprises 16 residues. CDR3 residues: CASRSWGRAGSYEQYF. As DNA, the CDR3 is TGTGCCAGCAGGTCATGGGGCCGGGCCGGATCCTACGAGCAGTACTTC.